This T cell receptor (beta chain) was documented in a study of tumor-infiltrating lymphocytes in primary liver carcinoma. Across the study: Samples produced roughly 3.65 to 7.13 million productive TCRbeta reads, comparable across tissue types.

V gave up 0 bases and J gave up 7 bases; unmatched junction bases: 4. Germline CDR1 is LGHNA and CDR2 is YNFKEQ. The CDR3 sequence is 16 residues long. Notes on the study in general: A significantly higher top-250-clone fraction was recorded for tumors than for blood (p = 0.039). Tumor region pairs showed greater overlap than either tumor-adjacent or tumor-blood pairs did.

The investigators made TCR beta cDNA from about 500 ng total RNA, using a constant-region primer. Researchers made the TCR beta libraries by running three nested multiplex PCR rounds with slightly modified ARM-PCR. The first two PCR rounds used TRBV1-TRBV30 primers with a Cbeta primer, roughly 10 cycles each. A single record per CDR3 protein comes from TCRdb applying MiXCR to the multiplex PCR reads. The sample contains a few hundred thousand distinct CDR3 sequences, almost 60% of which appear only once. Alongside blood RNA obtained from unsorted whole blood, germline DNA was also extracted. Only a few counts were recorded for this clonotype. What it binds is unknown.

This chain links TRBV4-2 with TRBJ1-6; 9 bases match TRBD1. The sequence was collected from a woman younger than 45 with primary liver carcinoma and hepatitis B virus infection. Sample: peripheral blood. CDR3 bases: TGTGCCAGCAGCCAAGAGTACAGGGGGCGCAATTCACCCCTCCACTTT. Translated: CASSQEYRGRNSPLHF.